Following are 23 T cell receptor beta chains from one sample sequenced in a study of chemoradiotherapy in HPV16-positive cancers. Using immunoSEQ multiplex PCR, the repertoire was profiled, and TCRdb retains in-frame clones only, with some absent. The sample contains fewer than 9,500 clones, roughly four fifths of which appear only once. The sample was taken from a patient who underwent chemoradiotherapy. The source of these receptors is a human donor with HPV-associated anogenital cancer.

The chain recombines TRBV6-5 with TRBJ1-1, with 7 nucleotides matching TRBD1. Germline CDR1 and CDR2: MNHEY and SVGAGI. V was pared by 7 bases and J by 0 bases, with 8 bases of the junction left unmatched. There are 15 residues in the CDR3. The CDR3 nucleotides are TGTGCCAGCAACTCACTCAGGGGGGTGAACACTGAAGCTTTCTTT. Amino acid sequence: CASNSLRGVNTEAFF.

The chain couples TRBV28 to TRBJ1-5; unclear D gene. The germline CDR1 and CDR2 sequences are MDHEN and SYDVKM. The V gene lost 6 bases and the J gene lost 5 bases, with 20 bases spanning the gap. This CDR3 region has 16 residues. The CDR3 loop is CASRLRQLNFHQPQHF. The CDR3 nucleotides are TGTGCCAGCAGACTCCGGCAGCTCAATTTTCATCAGCCCCAGCATTTT.

The CDR3 sequence is CASSGRLITYSGANVLTF. Written as DNA, the CDR3 is TGTGCCAGCAGTGGACGACTGATTACTTACTCTGGGGCCAACGTCCTGACTTTC. The chain employs TRBV6-1 and TRBJ2-6, with D hard to call. The CDR3 contains 18 residues. Trimming removed 4 bases from V and 0 bases from J, with 16 bases in between. Germline-derived CDR1 and CDR2 are MNHNS and SASEGT.

CDR3 in amino acids: CASSLRLRGNYGYTF. The DNA of the CDR3 is TGTGCCAGCAGCTTGCGGCTCAGGGGAAACTATGGCTACACCTTC. The chain joins TRBV5-6 to TRBJ1-2; perhaps TRBD1 as D (6 bases). V lost 1 base and J lost 2, with 12 bases in between. The CDR3 sequence is 15 residues long. The germline V gene encodes CDR1 SGHDT and CDR2 YYEEEE.

This chain joins TRBV11-2 and TRBJ2-3; D is unresolved. This CDR3 has 12 residues. Trimming left V 1 base short and J 14 bases short, with 13 bases between. CDR1 is SGHAT and CDR2 is FQNNGV in the germline V gene. CDR3 nucleotides: TGTGCCAGCAGCTTAGGAAGCATCTCTCCGTATTTT. Translated, it gives CASSLGSISPYF.

V and J are TRBV7-2 and TRBJ2-2; no reliable D call. Per germline, CDR1 SGHTA and CDR2 FQGNSA. This CDR3 has 15 amino acids. The V and J ends lost 2 bases and 6 bases respectively, with 13 bases between them. The DNA of the CDR3 is TGTGCCAGCAGCTTATTACCCCCCCCGGCCGGGGAGCTGTTTTTT. Translated, it gives CASSLLPPPAGELFF.

The chain couples TRBV13 to TRBJ1-1; D is unclear. Per the germline V gene, CDR1 is PRHDT and CDR2 is FYEKMQ (reference sequence). CDR3 size: 12 residues. Trimming shortened V by 5 bases and J by 1 base, and 5 bases separated the two germline ends. The chain's CDR3 is CASSRRNTEAFF. CDR3 bases: TGTGCCAGCAGCCGGCGGAACACTGAAGCTTTCTTT. Full variable domain (missing parts from reference TRBV13 and TRBJ1-1): AAGVIQSPRHLIKEKRETATLKCYPIPRHDTVYWYQQGPGQDPQFLISFYEKMQSDKGSIPDRFSAQQFSDYHSELNMSSLELGDSALYFCASSRRNTEAFFGQGTRLTVV.

The chain uses TRBV30 and TRBJ2-3; 10 nucleotides match TRBD2. The CDR3 extends over 14 amino acids. CDR1 is GTSNPN, CDR2 SVGIG, per germline (reference sequence). Germline trimming cut 5 bases from V and 7 bases from J; bases unmatched to any gene: 9. The CDR3, as DNA: TGTGCCTGGGGAAGCGGGGGGGCCCTATATACGCAGTATTTT. It is translated as CAWGSGGALYTQYF.

This clone showed up just a few times. V usage is TRBV10-3 and J usage is TRBJ2-5, with D possibly called TRBD1 or TRBD2 (5 bases each). V lost 0 bases and J 4 bases, leaving 9 bases between the germline ends. This CDR3 has 14 amino acids. Germline assignment: CDR1 ENHRY and CDR2 SYGVKD. The CDR3 nucleotides read TGTGCCATCAGTGAGTCCGGGACCCCAGAGACCCAGTACTTC. This encodes CAISESGTPETQYF.

The rearrangement links TRBV19 to TRBJ2-5; possibly TRBD2 for D (7 bases). The CDR3 is 17 residues long. The germline gives CDR1 LNHDA, CDR2 SQIVND (reference sequence). Trimming removed 3 bases from V and 5 bases from J, with 22 bases in between. The CDR3 DNA follows: TGTGCCAGTAGTATCCGAGGGTGGGGCGGGGGCGGTGAGACCCAGTACTTC. Translation: CASSIRGWGGGGETQYF.

This clone occurred a few times. Other DNA sequences in the same sample also yield this CDR3. The V gene is TRBV27, the J gene TRBJ2-1; no clear D. In germline, CDR1 is MNHEY, CDR2 SMNVEV (reference sequence). There are 15 residues in the CDR3. With 6 bases removed from V and 0 bases from J, the gap between germline ends came to 12 bases. The DNA of the CDR3 is TGTGCCAGCAGCTTGGAGCGAAGCTCCTACAATGAGCAGTTCTTC. Amino acid sequence: CASSLERSSYNEQFF.

Note on this clone: An end of the junction does not agree with germline; a read error may underlie this. The V call is TRBV15, the J call TRBJ2-1; 8 bases line up with TRBD1. This CDR3 contains 13 residues. Germline V gene lookup returns CDR1 LNHNV and CDR2 YYDKDF (reference sequence). This CDR3 is CATSSTGPGGRVF. The CDR3 region has the DNA TGTGCCACCAGCAGTACGGGTCCAGGGGGCCGGGTCTTC.

The chain has TRBV28 and TRBJ2-1; TRBD2 matches 16 bases. This CDR3 is 16 amino acids long. In germline, CDR1 is MDHEN, CDR2 SYDVKM. With 10 bases clipped from V and 6 bases from J, the junction kept 9 bases outside the gene matches. CDR3 sequence (DNA): TGTGCCACCCGAGGGACTAGCGGGAGGGCCTTCAATGAGCAGTTCTTC. Its translation is CATRGTSGRAFNEQFF.

This clone appeared a single time. The genes are TRBV12-5 and TRBJ2-1; no clear D. CDR1 and CDR2 from the germline V gene are LGHNT and FRNRAP. With 3 bases removed from V and 3 bases from J, the gap between germline ends came to 18 bases. This CDR3 is 17 amino acids long. The CDR3 nucleotides read TGTGCTAGTGGTTTAATAGTAAGGGAAAACGACTACAATGAGCAGTTCTTC. It encodes CASGLIVRENDYNEQFF.

This clone was seen more than once but under ten times. The CDR3 nucleotides are TGTGCCAGCAGCGTACGCAGGGACAGGCCCTACAATGAGCAGTTCTTC. It yields the protein CASSVRRDRPYNEQFF. The J gene is TRBJ2-1, the V gene TRBV5-6, with 8 bases matching TRBD1. The CDR3 runs 16 residues. The V gene's germline CDR1 is SGHDT and CDR2 YYEEEE. Trimming took 4 bases from V and 2 from J; bases not matched to a gene: 8. Looking up the rest from reference TRBV5-6 and TRBJ2-1 gives the full variable domain: DAGVTQSPTHLIKTRGQQVTLRCSPKSGHDTVSWYQQALGQGPQFIFQYYEEEERQRGNFPDRFSGHQFPNYSSELNVNALLLGDSALYLCASSVRRDRPYNEQFFGPGTRLTVL.

V usage is TRBV5-8 and J usage is TRBJ2-5, with 9 bases matching TRBD2. The germline CDR1 and CDR2 sequences are SGHTS and YDEGEE. The CDR3 is made up of 15 amino acids. V shed 4 bases, J shed 4 bases, and the junction held 8 bases outside the gene matches. This chain's CDR3 is CASSPAGGTRETQYF. The CDR3 region has the DNA TGTGCCAGCAGCCCCGCGGGGGGGACTCGAGAGACCCAGTACTTC.

This rearrangement joins TRBV29-1 to TRBJ1-1; the D gene is possibly TRBD1 (5 bases). Per germline, CDR1 SQVTM and CDR2 ANQGSEA. The CDR3 has 13 amino acids. V shed 1 base and J shed 5 bases, with 11 bases lying between them. The CDR3 spells CSVEGGVGTEAFF. Here the CDR3 DNA reads TGCAGCGTTGAAGGAGGGGTGGGGACTGAAGCTTTCTTT.

The chain has TRBV7-9 and TRBJ2-1; TRBD2 matches 10 bases. V shed 4 bases, J shed 8 bases, and the junction held 11 bases outside the gene matches. Germline loops: CDR1 SEHNR, CDR2 FQNEAQ (reference sequence). The CDR3 has 16 residues. The CDR3 protein is CASSSLSGGAGDEQFF. The CDR3 DNA reads TGTGCCAGCAGCTCCCTAAGCGGGGGGGCCGGAGATGAGCAGTTCTTC.

The chain uses TRBV10-3 and TRBJ1-2, with 7 bases matching TRBD1. The germline CDR1 and CDR2 sequences are ENHRY and SYGVKD. The CDR3 loop spans 14 amino acids. With V trimmed by 6 bases and J by 4 bases, 8 bases remained unmatched. The CDR3 protein is CAISRPGQSYGYTF. DNA for the CDR3: TGTGCCATCAGCAGACCGGGACAGTCCTATGGCTACACCTTC.

The chain uses TRBV28 and TRBJ1-2, with TRBD1 matching over 7 bases. The V segment lost 7 bases and the J segment 5 bases; nucleotides outside the gene matches: 13. Germline assignment: CDR1 MDHEN and CDR2 SYDVKM. CDR3 length equals 15 residues. The CDR3 loop is CASTRQGRRTYGYTF. For the CDR3, the DNA is TGTGCCAGCACCCGACAGGGTCGAAGGACGTATGGCTACACCTTC.

The chain employs TRBV10-1 and TRBJ1-1; D perhaps matches TRBD1 (5 bases). This CDR3 has 11 residues. V was trimmed by 2 bases and J by 8 bases, leaving 6 bases between them. Germline V gene data show CDR1 as WNHNN and CDR2 as SYGVQD (reference sequence). CDR3 bases: TGCGCCAGCAGTGAGGGGACGGAAGCTTTCTTT. Residues: CASSEGTEAFF.

The chain couples TRBV30 to TRBJ2-5; 8 positions match TRBD1. CDR3 length: 16 residues. Germline V lookup: CDR1 GTSNPN, CDR2 SVGIG (reference sequence). V gave up 0 bases and J gave up 0 bases; unmatched junction bases: 6. CDR3 DNA sequence: TGTGCCTGGAGTGTACTCGCGGACAGGGACCAAGAGACCCAGTACTTC. Amino acids: CAWSVLADRDQETQYF. The whole variable domain, remainder taken from reference TRBV30 and TRBJ2-5, is SQTIHQWPATLVQPVGSPLSLECTVEGTSNPNLYWYRQAAGRGLQLLFYSVGIGQISSEVPQNLSASRPQDRQFILSSKKLLLSDSGFYLCAWSVLADRDQETQYFGPGTRLLVL.

This chain links TRBV9 with TRBJ2-6, with D possibly being TRBD2 (5 bases). The ends were cut back, 0 bases at V and 5 bases at J, with 12 bases in the middle. The CDR3 is made up of 16 amino acids. In germline, CDR1 is SGDLS, CDR2 YYNGEE. The CDR3 is CASSVGMDLWANVLTF. The CDR3 coding sequence is TGTGCCAGCAGCGTAGGGATGGACTTATGGGCCAACGTCCTGACTTTC.